This TCR beta chain stems from a study of blood T cell repertoires in COVID-19. Across the whole study: COVID-19 samples collected from the United States, Italy and Spain covered acute and convalescent phases. The analysed material was cDNA or gDNA that came from T cells, B-cell-depleted T cells, or PBMCs.

Source study methods: Reference gene primer amplification in the assay estimated nucleated cell counts. The method was immunoSEQ multiplex PCR; TCRdb's version includes in-frame clones alone and lacks a portion of them. V and J calls plus clone size are reproduced from that table; the DNA served to infer D and trimming. The repertoire has 65,000 or so clones, around 80% of them found once; the top ten carry more than 8.5%. Seattle patient enrollment occurred during active infection, with longitudinal follow-up thereafter. The CDR3 consists of 15 residues. Germline lookup yields CDR1 KGHSH and CDR2 LQKENI. In the case of this clone: Relative to the germline gene, one junction end is altered; a read error may explain this.

The J gene is TRBJ1-5, the V gene TRBV18, with 10 bases lining up with TRBD1. The receptor was isolated from a man aged 25 to 45 with COVID-19, enrolled during active disease. The sequenced sample was peripheral blood. The CDR3 here is CASSAPGQGRQPQHF. CDR3 coding DNA: TGTGCCAGCTCAGCACCGGGACAGGGGAGACAGCCCCAGCATTTT.